This TCR beta chain was identified in a study of cytomegalovirus exposure and HLA in healthy donors (dated by TCRdb to about 2017). Broadly, across the study: In an earlier analysis of roughly 590 of the donors, 250 to 300 Gb of sequence data and just under 120 million unique TCR beta sequences from about 190 million T cells were reported. Alongside the repertoire data, information on donor age, sex, ethnicity and CMV serostatus was compiled. In the later analysis, no new phenotypic data were used to find candidate immune exposures; instead, reliance was placed on TCR beta sequences and their occurrence across donors. Typing coverage differed by locus: A, B, C, DRB1 and DQB1 were typed in about 620-640 donors, DQA1 in 522, DPA1 in some 570, and DPB1 in 400 to 490. Of the roughly 400 genotyped donors, 81% were placed in the genetic ancestry cluster associated with self-reported Caucasian donors. Because of strong linkage in the cohort, a few DR-DQ haplotypes were treated as single units for association and clustering. Among several hundred genotyped donors of the cohort, an average of about 240,000 unique TCR beta nucleotide sequences was sequenced per donor, of which about 19% were non-productive. The study profiled the T cell repertoires of more than 500 subjects by immunosequencing and related them to cytomegalovirus serostatus. Every discovery cohort repertoire had been produced on one sequencing platform. HLA typing included class I and class II loci at four-digit resolution. Besides the first cohort of hundreds of subjects, a separate validation cohort made up of roughly 120 different subjects was used. In a later genetic analysis, genome-wide SNP genotypes for 398 of the 666 donors were used, and that subset was treated as a discovery cohort. In a later analysis, previously published TCR beta repertoires from 666 donors were re-analyzed and high-resolution HLA genotyping was added so that TCR occurrence patterns could be studied. An earlier analysis of around 640 of the donors used high-throughput TCR beta sequencing to judge whether each TCR beta V gene segment behaved as functional or pseudogenic. An early release covering approximately 600 HLA-typed donors comprised approximately 290 gigabases of sequencing data and tens of millions of unique TCR sequences. The study combined high-throughput TCR immunosequencing, statistical association of individual TCRs with disease status, and machine learning to predict cytomegalovirus infection status. The aim of the study was to test whether cataloging public T cell receptors could identify signatures of past pathogen exposure.

Counted from cysteine to phenylalanine, this CDR3 has 19 amino acids. Only the CDR3 region is kept as DNA, spanning 57 bases read in frame from base 1. CDR1 SEHNR and CDR2 FQNEAQ were looked up in the germline V gene (reference sequence). V is cut back by 4 bases and J by 4 bases, with 14 bases in the junction unmatched. The cohort consisted of 666 healthy bone marrow donors. At the time of sampling, all cohort members were nominally healthy, though unrecorded immune exposures were likely present. The donor was CMV seronegative and belonged to the group of more than 300 seronegative cohort members. Each donor provided a peripheral blood sample, and peripheral blood mononuclear cells were used for TCR beta sequencing. Genomic DNA was extracted from the blood cell samples with the Qiagen DNeasy Blood Extraction Kit. Overall study outcomes, separate from this receptor: The study gave a list of 150 to 200 TCR beta chains associated with cytomegalovirus. The classifier was reported to diagnose cytomegalovirus status with high specificity and sensitivity in both the original and validation cohorts. Linkage disequilibrium might explain the correlated functional status among segregating V segments, but an unknown experimental factor could not be ruled out. A further reported finding was that TCR beta sequences accurately predicted the HLA-A and HLA-B alleles for most subjects in the first cohort. It was suggested by the authors that the approach could potentially be generalized to other disease states and immunological phenotypes. For the cohort, immune exposure information was limited to CMV serostatus. An association between a missense DCLRE1C variant and V-gene and J-gene trimming of TCR beta chains was found in a later genetic analysis and replicated in an independent cohort. At a false discovery rate of 0.05, a later analysis linked 16,951 TCR beta sequences to specific HLA alleles. This cohort had only TCR beta chains sequenced, and the lack of alpha or paired-chain data limited which features could be detected. Assigning TCR associations to individual alleles was difficult when HLA alleles, especially DR and DQ, strongly co-occurred. Because counts were too low, 15 to 20 rarely observed V segments, including chromosome 9 orphons, were left out of the earlier analysis of 587 of the donors. In a later analysis, the rate of TCR association differed among HLA loci, with DRB1 alleles having the most associated TCRs and HLA-C alleles having the fewest. Several of the top co-occurrence clusters appeared to be linked to parvovirus B19, influenza, CMV and Epstein-Barr virus, according to a later analysis. Most CMV-associated TCR beta chains appeared to be HLA-restricted in a later analysis, and the HLA associations seemed to be driven largely by CMV exposure. Presence/absence analyses assumed roughly uniform sequencing depth across donors, an assumption that may not hold. Compared with the roughly 710-donor mean, donors in an Asian-associated ancestry cluster had fewer N-insertions in productive TCRs, according to a later genetic analysis. Compared with equally common non-associated chains, HLA-associated TCR beta chains in a later analysis were more clonally expanded and had lower generation probabilities. While some public TCRs were present in many individuals, most TCR sequences turned up only very rarely across donors. An earlier analysis of roughly 570 of the donors showed that most TCR beta V segments appeared in productive rearrangements either about 87% or about 30% of the time, which broadly matched IMGT annotations. A cluster of highly shared sequence variants was judged likely to be a technical artifact of the sequencing pipeline. Because the 87-base-pair reads could not distinguish some IMGT-functional V segments, including TRBV6-2 and TRBV6-3, those segments were excluded. Because HLA typing was unavailable for some donors at each locus, only the typed subset was used in association tests. Three of the identified cytomegalovirus-associated TCR beta chains were confirmed in vitro to be specific for cytomegalovirus antigens.

The library came from the immunoSEQ multiplex PCR assay. A mixture of 60 forward primers for TCR Vbeta segments and 13 reverse primers for TCR Jbeta segments was used in the multiplex PCR. The CDR3 region of rearranged TCR beta genes was amplified from genomic DNA by a multiplex PCR assay. On the Illumina HiSeq System, the amplified TCR beta libraries were sequenced as 87-base-pair reads. The original methods were these. In a later analysis, roughly 80 million unique TCR beta chains were counted across the approximately 640 repertoires, and roughly 11 million of these chains were shared by at least two donors. Raw reads were error-corrected and collapsed into unique sequences with a nearest-neighbor algorithm that merged closely related sequences to remove PCR and sequencing errors. To assign V, D and J gene segments, CDR3 sequences were aligned to IMGT reference sequences. For a sequence to be retained, at least a six-nucleotide match to both a V gene segment and a J gene segment was required. Rearrangements were called productive when the CDR3 lacked stop codons and stayed in frame with V and J; all others were non-productive. CDR3 was defined by IMGT convention, running from the second conserved V-encoded cysteine to the conserved J-encoded phenylalanine. In an earlier analysis of some 550 of the donors, sequences lacking an unambiguous match to a single V gene segment were excluded. In an earlier analysis of a few hundred of the donors, V segments were called functional above 56.7% productive rearrangements and were called segregating when the between-donor standard deviation exceeded 5%. A statistical classification framework was built to diagnose cytomegalovirus status from the catalog of TCR beta chain sequences. In a later analysis, V and J genes were assigned by comparing TCR nucleotide sequences against IMGT/GENE-DB human TR gene sequences. Using the TCRdist pipeline, a later analysis assigned CDR3 sequences along with most-parsimonious VDJ recombination scenarios. In a later analysis, each TCR beta chain was defined by its CDR3 amino acid sequence together with its V-gene family, and reads without a unique V-gene family were excluded. In a later analysis, fewer than 650 highly shared, low-generation-probability nucleotide sequences were removed to address suspected cross-contamination and a sequencing artifact. A later analysis calculated a clonal expansion index for each public chain from normalized within-repertoire ranks of inferred template counts. Generation probabilities in a later analysis came from a VDJ recombination model fitted to out-of-frame rearrangements, and those results were checked against IGoR. A later analysis scored TCR-TCR, TCR-HLA and TCR-CMV co-occurrence with hypergeometric tests, applying a repertoire-size bias correction to TCR pairs. A later analysis estimated false discovery rates by permuting HLA or CMV assignments 20 times. In a later analysis, co-occurring TCRs were grouped using DBSCAN, and TCRdist sequence similarity was added for clustering within HLA-allele-positive subsets. Repertoires with fewer than 30,000 or more than 120,000 public chains, plus five repertoires with anomalous nucleotide sharing, were excluded from co-occurrence clustering. Sourced from immuneACCESS, this table was stored by TCRdb with only in-frame sequences that have V and J called. A share of the clones is absent; for the studies checked, an unresolved V gene accounts for under half, and the remainder has no known explanation. That table furnishes V, J and clone size, whereas the DNA furnished D and trimming. Present in this sample are about 200,000 clones, about 78% of which were seen just once. The leading ten clones occupy about 3.8% of the sample.

A word on this clone: Its antigen remains undetermined. Nothing much larger sits one base from this clone, and base qualities are not available.

This chain is built from TRBV7-9 and TRBJ2-1; 12 of the junction bases match TRBD2. The sample taken for sequencing was PBMCs. This receptor was identified in a male donor in good health and CMV-seronegative. CDR3 region: CASSSLHTATSGGYNEQFF. The DNA sequence is given as TGTGCCAGCAGCTCACTCCACACCGCGACTAGCGGGGGTTACAATGAGCAGTTCTTC.